The 6 T cell receptor beta chains below come from one sample, sequenced in a study of response to subunit inactivated influenza vaccine. TCRdb reanalysed the RT-PCR reads using MiXCR and keeps one entry per CDR3 protein. The table has some 500,000 distinct CDR3 sequences, 10% to 15% seen once. The source material was PBMCs from blood, sampled roughly 48 days after vaccination. The receptors come from a man in his forties or fifties who received an inactivated influenza vaccine.

The chain employs TRBV4-3 and TRBJ1-1; no reliable D call. Trimming removed 2 bases at V and 0 bases at J, with 10 bases between. This CDR3 is 15 amino acids long. Germline V CDR1 and CDR2: LGHNA, YSLEER. The CDR3 protein is CASSQSRLMNTEAFF. The CDR3 region has the DNA TGCGCCAGCAGCCAATCAAGGTTAATGAACACTGAAGCTTTCTTT.

The genes are TRBV20-1 and TRBJ1-2; TRBD1 matches at 9 bases. Germline V CDR1 and CDR2: DFQATT, SNEGSKA (reference sequence). CDR3 length equals 12 residues. The V segment lost 4 bases and the J segment 4 bases; nucleotides outside the gene matches: 1. The CDR3 spells CSAKDRGYGYTF. For the CDR3, the DNA is TGCAGTGCTAAGGACAGGGGCTATGGCTACACCTTC.

The chain joins TRBV5-1 to TRBJ2-1, with D maybe TRBD2 (5 bases). CDR1 is SGHRS and CDR2 is YFSETQ in the germline V gene. The CDR3 has 14 residues. The germline V and J ends were trimmed by 4 bases and 6 bases, with 14 bases remaining between them. Here the CDR3 DNA reads TGCGCCAGCAGCCAGCAACTAGACTCCAATGAGCAGTTCTTC. This gives the protein CASSQQLDSNEQFF.

This chain uses TRBV6-5 with TRBJ1-5; the D gene is possibly TRBD1 (5 bases). This CDR3 is built from 13 residues. V lost 4 bases and J lost 9, with 13 bases in between. Germline assignment: CDR1 MNHEY and CDR2 SVGAGI. CDR3 loop: CASSLQKGMPQHF. The CDR3 coding sequence is TGTGCCAGCAGTTTACAAAAGGGGATGCCCCAGCATTTT.

The V and J genes are TRBV4-2 and TRBJ2-7; D remains ambiguous. Germline V CDR1 and CDR2: LGHNA, YNFKEQ. The CDR3 consists of 15 residues. Trimming removed 0 bases at V and 7 bases at J, with 16 bases between. The CDR3 DNA sequence: TGTGCCAGCAGCCAAGAGGCGGCGCAGAGAGTAGAGCAGTACTTC. It yields the protein CASSQEAAQRVEQYF.

The CDR3 sequence: CSVEDWGTRSDEQFF. The CDR3, as DNA: TGCAGCGTTGAAGATTGGGGGACTAGATCCGATGAGCAGTTCTTC. This chain joins TRBV29-1 and TRBJ2-1; 8 bases are shared with TRBD2. The CDR3 is made up of 15 amino acids. From germline, CDR1 is SQVTM and CDR2 ANQGSEA. J gave up 8 bases and V 0 bases, and 9 bases lay outside the gene matches.